Shown below are 24 T cell receptor beta chains from a single sample sequenced in a study of T cells after yellow fever vaccination. MiXCR was run by TCRdb on the 5' RACE reads, yielding one entry per CDR3 protein. The data hold hundreds of thousands of distinct CDR3 sequences, with roughly an eighth observed a single time. The sample was PBMCs, taken on the day of the yellow fever booster vaccination. All receptors come from a man aged 25 to 45 who received the YFV17D yellow fever vaccine.

This sequence joins TRBV5-1 and TRBJ2-1, with D perhaps given as TRBD1 or TRBD2 (5 bases each). Germline V CDR1 and CDR2: SGHRS, YFSETQ. The ends were cut back, 5 bases at V and 6 bases at J, with 15 bases in the middle. The CDR3 covers 14 residues. CDR3 region: CASRGVSLGNEQFF. The CDR3 nucleotides read TGCGCCAGCAGGGGGGTGTCCTTGGGCAATGAGCAGTTCTTC.

This rearrangement joins TRBV4-3 to TRBJ2-7, with TRBD1 matching over 10 bases. The junction had 8 bases not matched to a gene; V was cut back by 4 bases and J by 5 bases. CDR3 length equals 15 residues. From germline, CDR1 is LGHNA and CDR2 YSLEER. CDR3 coding DNA: TGCGCCAGCAGCCGAGCAGGGACAGGGGCCCACGAGCAGTACTTC. Translation gives CASSRAGTGAHEQYF.

Here the CDR3 reads CSARDLAGTSGTDTQYF. Written as DNA, the CDR3 is TGCAGTGCTAGAGATCTGGCCGGGACTAGCGGTACAGATACGCAGTATTTT. The chain joins TRBV20-1 to TRBJ2-3; 11 bases fit TRBD2. Germline values: CDR1 DFQATT, CDR2 SNEGSKA (reference sequence). CDR3 length equals 17 residues. V shed 0 bases and J 3 bases; nucleotides not matched to a gene: 8.

V usage is TRBV5-1 and J usage is TRBJ1-2; 7 nucleotides agree with TRBD1. This CDR3 comprises 13 residues. With V trimmed by 3 bases and J by 7 bases, 6 bases remained unmatched. Germline loops: CDR1 SGHRS, CDR2 YFSETQ. The CDR3 DNA follows: TGCGCCAGCAGCTCAGGACAGGAAGTTGGCTACACCTTC. Encoded protein: CASSSGQEVGYTF.

The chain links TRBV12-3 or TRBV12-4 to TRBJ2-1; TRBD1 might be the D (5 bases). The CDR3 extends over 13 amino acids. V was cut by 6 bases and J by 10 bases, with 16 bases left in between. The CDR3 bases are TGTGCCAGCAGCTTTCTAGGGGCTCGGGAGCAGTTCTTC. Translated, it gives CASSFLGAREQFF.

This clonotype was detected ten times or more. The chain employs TRBV5-4 and TRBJ2-5, with 8 bases aligning to TRBD2. The CDR3 spans 16 residues. The germline gives CDR1 SGHNT, CDR2 YYREEE (reference sequence). V lost 2 bases, J lost 4 bases, and 10 bases stayed unmatched. The DNA for the CDR3 is TGTGCCAGCAGCTTCCCAGCGGGAGAAGGGCTAGAGACCCAGTACTTC. This gives the protein CASSFPAGEGLETQYF.

The chain is built from TRBV3-1 and TRBJ2-2; 8 nucleotides align to TRBD2. V was pared by 8 bases and J by 6 bases, with 14 bases of the junction left unmatched. This CDR3 has 16 residues. Germline V gene data show CDR1 as LGHDT and CDR2 as YNNKEL (reference sequence). CDR3 coding DNA: TGTGCCAGCCTCCTAGCGGGTCCGGGTAATGCCGGGGAGCTGTTTTTT. This translates into CASLLAGPGNAGELFF.

The chain uses TRBV7-2 and TRBJ1-1; D unclear. The CDR3 is made up of 14 amino acids. CDR1 and CDR2 from the germline V gene are SGHTA and FQGNSA. The V and J ends lost 5 bases and 1 base respectively, with 11 bases between them. The CDR3 nucleotides read TGTGCCAGCAGCCGCCTCCAAGCGAACACTGAAGCTTTCTTT. It encodes CASSRLQANTEAFF.

The chain is built from TRBV6-1 and TRBJ2-5; 9 bases align to TRBD1. Losses at the gene ends were 5 bases for V and 6 bases for J; bases not matched to a gene: 10. CDR1 MNHNS and CDR2 SASEGT come from the germline V gene. This CDR3 spans 15 amino acids. The CDR3 sequence is CASSPGGDRGKTQYF. CDR3 bases: TGTGCCAGCAGTCCCGGGGGCGACAGGGGGAAGACCCAGTACTTC.

In this sample, this clonotype turned up a few times. The rearrangement links TRBV5-5 to TRBJ2-4, with a tentative D call TRBD2 (6 bases). The CDR3 is made up of 13 amino acids. The germline gives CDR1 SGHKS, CDR2 YYEKEE (reference sequence). The V and J ends lost 4 bases and 9 bases respectively, with 14 bases between them. The DNA of the CDR3 is TGTGCCAGCAGCCGGGACTCCCCGGGCATTCAGTACTTC. As protein: CASSRDSPGIQYF.

This clonotype has a count of ten or more. The chain combines TRBV20-1 with TRBJ2-1; 7 bases map to TRBD1. V shed 3 bases and J 1 base; nucleotides not matched to a gene: 0. The CDR3 length is 13 residues. Germline values: CDR1 DFQATT, CDR2 SNEGSKA (reference sequence). CDR3 loop: CSASRGSYNEQFF. The DNA for the CDR3 is TGCAGTGCTAGCAGGGGGTCCTACAATGAGCAGTTCTTC.

This clonotype turned up a few times. This chain uses TRBV7-9 with TRBJ2-6; no definite D call. The V end was cut by 7 bases, the J end by 0 bases, with 13 bases between. Germline lookup yields CDR1 SEHNR and CDR2 FQNEAQ (reference sequence). This CDR3 contains 16 residues. Written as DNA, the CDR3 is TGTGCCAGCACCTCCCCTATAGTCTCTGGGGCCAACGTCCTGACTTTC. Amino acid sequence: CASTSPIVSGANVLTF. Complete variable domain (other parts from reference TRBV7-9 and TRBJ2-6): DTGVSQNPRHKITKRGQNVTFRCDPISEHNRLYWYRQTLGQGPEFLTYFQNEAQLEKSRLLSDRFSAERPKGSFSTLEIQRTEQGDSAMYLCASTSPIVSGANVLTFGAGSRLTVL.

The sample holds a few counts of this clonotype. The CDR3 region has the DNA TGCAGTGCGGGTGGGAGGGCAGATACGCAGTATTTT. It codes for CSAGGRADTQYF. J is TRBJ2-3 and V is TRBV20-1; TRBD2 matches 7 bases. CDR3 size: 12 residues. Germline loops: CDR1 DFQATT, CDR2 SNEGSKA (reference sequence). With V trimmed by 6 bases and J by 4 bases, 4 bases remained unmatched.

This clonotype was found a few times. The chain links TRBV19 to TRBJ1-1; D is uncertain. V lost 7 bases and J lost 5, with 17 bases in between. Germline V gene data show CDR1 as LNHDA and CDR2 as SQIVND (reference sequence). The CDR3 contains 14 residues. The CDR3 loop reads CASTSPGKWTEAFF. The CDR3 nucleotides are TGTGCCAGTACCTCGCCAGGAAAGTGGACTGAAGCTTTCTTT.

This clonotype was seen a few times. This sequence joins TRBV12-3 or TRBV12-4 and TRBJ2-1, with a tentative D call TRBD1 (5 bases). V lost 6 bases, J lost 10 bases, and 13 bases lay in between. The CDR3 length is 12 residues. Here the CDR3 DNA reads TGTGCCAGCAGCCAGGGTTCCAGAGAGCAGTTCTTC. Residues: CASSQGSREQFF.

This clonotype was recorded a few times. The chain has TRBV4-3 and TRBJ1-4; a weak D match, TRBD1 (5 bases). The length of the CDR3 is 16 residues. Deletions cut 0 bases from V and 4 bases from J, with 12 bases between. Germline CDR1 and CDR2: LGHNA and YSLEER. The CDR3 here is CASSQDLARVNEKLFF. Written as DNA, the CDR3 is TGCGCCAGCAGCCAAGACCTGGCCAGGGTTAATGAAAAACTGTTTTTT.

In this sample, this clonotype turned up a few times. The chain has TRBV4-3 and TRBJ2-4, with D hard to call. The CDR3 spans 16 residues. The germline gives CDR1 LGHNA, CDR2 YSLEER. V was trimmed by 0 bases and J by 3 bases, leaving 12 bases between them. CDR3 loop: CASSQEIGRGKNIQYF. The CDR3 coding sequence is TGCGCCAGCAGCCAAGAGATCGGGCGCGGCAAAAACATTCAGTACTTC.

This chain connects TRBV20-1 to TRBJ1-4, with 9 bases matching TRBD1. This CDR3 is 12 amino acids long. Germline V gene data show CDR1 as DFQATT and CDR2 as SNEGSKA (reference sequence). The V and J ends lost 4 bases and 8 bases, in that order; junction bases with no gene match: 2. As DNA, the CDR3 is TGCAGTGCTATGACAGGGGGGGAAAAACTGTTTTTT. The encoded protein is CSAMTGGEKLFF.

This clonotype showed up just a few times. V gene TRBV27 combines with J gene TRBJ2-1; perhaps TRBD1 as D (6 bases). The CDR3 is 14 amino acids. Germline V gene sequence: CDR1 MNHEY, CDR2 SMNVEV (reference sequence). Between the trimmed V and J ends, which lost 7 bases and 4 bases, there was a span of 14 bases. As DNA, the CDR3 is TGTGCCAGCATAGGGGGTGGAATATACAATGAGCAGTTCTTC. It is translated as CASIGGGIYNEQFF.

V gene TRBV7-8 combines with J gene TRBJ1-3; D remains unclear. The V end was cut by 0 bases, the J end by 0 bases, with 12 bases between. The CDR3 covers 17 residues. Germline-derived CDR1 and CDR2 are SGHVS and FQNEAQ. Here the CDR3 reads CASSLAPRRVSGNTIYF. The CDR3 coding sequence is TGTGCCAGCAGCTTAGCCCCTCGTCGTGTCTCTGGAAACACCATATATTTT.

The V call is TRBV3-1, the J call TRBJ2-7, with 9 bases lining up with TRBD1. The CDR3 covers 14 residues. Germline CDR1 is LGHDT and CDR2 is YNNKEL (reference sequence). After removal of 1 base from V and 6 bases from J, the junction contained 4 bases not matched to a gene. For the CDR3, the DNA is TGTGCCAGCAGCCAAGCGGCGACAGGGGGCGAGCAGTACTTC. Translation gives CASSQAATGGEQYF.

V and J are TRBV24-1 and TRBJ1-5; TRBD1 matches at 9 bases. Germline CDR1 KGHDR, CDR2 SFDVKD. This CDR3 has 15 residues. V dropped 7 bases and J dropped 2; count of bases not matched to a gene: 5. CDR3 protein: CATSHRTGGNQPQHF. DNA for the CDR3: TGTGCCACCAGCCACAGGACAGGGGGCAATCAGCCCCAGCATTTT.

This clonotype showed up just a few times. It is likely a read error, because the conserved phenylalanine at the end of the CDR3 is missing. The DNA is omitted, as the CDR3 cannot be located on it reliably, and the CDR3 follows TCRdb's listing. This sequence joins TRBV29-1 and TRBJ1-1; the DNA was not used to check the table's D call, TRBD1. The CDR3 comprises 14 residues, both ends counted. Germline V gives CDR1 SQVTM, CDR2 ANQGSEA. The CDR3 reads CSVVGGLHPAQDAI.

The J gene is TRBJ1-5, the V gene TRBV12-3 or TRBV12-4, with D maybe TRBD1 (5 bases). Trimming shortened V by 8 bases and J by 0 bases, and 20 bases separated the two germline ends. The CDR3 is 17 amino acids. The CDR3 region has the DNA TGTGCCAGCTCTGGGGCTAGCCATCAGGATAGCAATCAGCCCCAGCATTTT. The encoded protein is CASSGASHQDSNQPQHF.